Presented here are 2 T cell receptor beta chains from one specimen sequenced in a study of OX40 agonist ivuxolimab in advanced cancers. Repertoires were generated with immunoSEQ multiplex PCR, while TCRdb's copy carries only in-frame clones and drops some. The table shows around 98,000 clones, with around nine tenths occurring only once. This specimen was CD4+ or CD8+ T cells sorted from blood, taken in a trial of the OX40 agonist ivuxolimab. The receptors shown here come from an adult with an advanced solid tumor such as melanoma, head and neck, liver or kidney cancer.

The CDR3 protein is CASSPPPNEKLFF. CDR3 DNA: TGTGCCAGCTCACCACCCCCCAATGAAAAACTGTTTTTT. The chain has TRBV18 and TRBJ1-4; D call uncertain. V lost 0 bases and J 5 bases, leaving 4 bases between the germline ends. Germline CDR1 and CDR2: KGHSH and LQKENI. The CDR3 has 13 amino acids.

In this sample, this clone turned up a few times. The rearrangement uses TRBV5-1 and TRBJ1-1; 7 nucleotides match TRBD1. J lost 3 bases, V lost 0 bases, and 5 bases had no gene match. There are 15 residues in the CDR3. Germline V gene lookup returns CDR1 SGHRS and CDR2 YFSETQ. CDR3 nucleotide sequence: TGCGCCAGCAGCTTGGACACAGGGGTGTACACTGAAGCTTTCTTT. Residues: CASSLDTGVYTEAFF. Variable domain in full (rest from reference TRBV5-1 and TRBJ1-1): KAGVTQTPRYLIKTRGQQVTLSCSPISGHRSVSWYQQTPGQGLQFLFEYFSETQRNKGNFPGRFSGRQFSNSRSEMNVSTLELGDSALYLCASSLDTGVYTEAFFGQGTRLTVV.